The 2 T cell receptor beta chains in this list originate from one sample, sequenced in a study of cytotoxic CD8 clonotypes in ibrutinib-treated CLL. Repertoires were generated with immunoSEQ multiplex PCR, while TCRdb's copy carries only in-frame clones and drops some. The table has 95,000 to 100,000 clones, around 73% seen once. Sequenced here: PBMCs, sampled after 12 months of ibrutinib treatment. The receptors originated from a human donor with chronic lymphocytic leukemia.

The genes are TRBV11-3 and TRBJ2-3; unclear D gene. V dropped 2 bases and J dropped 5 bases, with 5 bases sitting between them. The CDR3 runs 12 residues. CDR1 SGHNT and CDR2 YENEEA come from the germline V gene. CDR3 DNA sequence: TGTGCCAGCAGCTTAATTGGAGATACGCAGTATTTT. The encoded protein is CASSLIGDTQYF.

This clone appeared many times. The chain recombines TRBV5-1 with TRBJ2-5; 12 bases line up with TRBD1. CDR3 length: 15 amino acids. Germline loops: CDR1 SGHRS, CDR2 YFSETQ. With 0 bases clipped from V and 7 bases from J, the junction kept 4 bases outside the gene matches. This CDR3 reads CASSLEGQGARTQYF. DNA of the CDR3: TGCGCCAGCAGCTTGGAGGGACAGGGGGCGAGGACCCAGTACTTC.